These T cell receptor beta chains were read from a single sample in a study of T cell responses to AZD1222 COVID-19 vaccine. The method was immunoSEQ multiplex PCR; TCRdb's version includes in-frame clones alone and lacks a portion of them. The sample includes around 140,000 clones, 70% to 90% of them seen just once. Sequences were derived from peripheral blood, sampled on day 0 of AZD1222 vaccination. These receptors all come from an adult in good health. Both conserved end residues are part of each CDR3. A D gene is named only where the DNA matches it firmly. Part of the rows lack a size; the others show once, few, many or a class for expanded clones.

v_gene	d_gene	j_gene	abundance	CDR3aa	CDR3nt
TRBV27	NA	TRBJ1-1	few	CASSSVGELWTEAFF	TGTGCCAGCAGTTCTGTCGGGGAACTATGGACTGAAGCTTTCTTT
TRBV29-1	NA	TRBJ2-1	NA	CSVDLMGNEQFF	TGCAGCGTTGATCTCATGGGTAATGAGCAGTTCTTC
TRBV9	NA	TRBJ1-2	NA	CASSVGSEMDYGYTF	TGTGCCAGCAGCGTAGGATCGGAAATGGACTATGGCTACACCTTC
TRBV12-3/TRBV12-4	TRBD2	TRBJ2-5	NA	CASTPSGEETQYF	TGTGCCAGCACCCCTAGCGGGGAAGAGACCCAGTACTTC
TRBV28	NA	TRBJ1-6	NA	CASRQGGNSPLHF	TGTGCCAGCAGACAAGGAGGGAATTCACCCCTCCACTTT
TRBV6-2/TRBV6-3	NA	TRBJ1-6	NA	CASSYSSASPLHF	TGTGCCAGCAGTTACTCGTCGGCATCACCCCTCCACTTT
TRBV5-4	NA	TRBJ2-7	NA	CASSPVGGYEQYF	TGTGCCAGCAGCCCGGTGGGGGGCTACGAGCAGTACTTC
TRBV4-2	NA	TRBJ2-7	few	CASSQGELDRAYEQYF	TGTGCCAGCAGCCAAGGGGAGCTAGATAGGGCCTACGAGCAGTACTTC
TRBV10-3	TRBD2	TRBJ2-7	NA	CAISDGAGDYEQYF	TGTGCCATCAGTGATGGCGCGGGAGACTACGAGCAGTACTTC
TRBV6-5	NA	TRBJ1-2	NA	CASSILEARDYGYTF	TGTGCCAGCAGTATACTGGAGGCCCGCGACTATGGCTACACCTTC
TRBV6-5	TRBD1	TRBJ1-3	NA	CASSDGTGHTIYF	TGTGCCAGCAGCGACGGGACAGGGCACACCATATATTTT
TRBV9	TRBD1	TRBJ2-7	NA	CASSASGQGYEQYF	TGTGCCAGCAGCGCGTCGGGACAGGGGTACGAGCAGTACTTC
TRBV5-4	NA	TRBJ1-4	NA	CASSPQGLSEKLFF	TGTGCCAGCAGCCCGCAGGGGTTGTCTGAAAAACTGTTTTTT
TRBV7-2	NA	TRBJ1-5	NA	CASSLVGGNQPQHF	TGTGCCAGCAGCTTAGTTGGGGGCAATCAGCCCCAGCATTTT
TRBV5-1	NA	TRBJ1-1	NA	CASSLGISEAFF	TGCGCCAGCAGCTTGGGGATTTCTGAAGCTTTCTTT
TRBV6-5	NA	TRBJ2-6	NA	CASSWGAGGANVLTF	TGTGCCAGCAGCTGGGGGGCAGGAGGGGCCAACGTCCTGACTTTC
TRBV11-2	NA	TRBJ2-3	NA	CASSLMDIAQYF	TGTGCCAGCAGCTTAATGGACATTGCGCAGTATTTT
TRBV2	NA	TRBJ1-2	NA	CASSEDPGGGYTF	TGTGCCAGCAGTGAAGACCCCGGCGGTGGCTACACCTTC
TRBV12-3/TRBV12-4	NA	TRBJ2-7	NA	CASSLGVTYEQYF	TGTGCCAGCAGTTTAGGGGTAACCTACGAGCAGTACTTC
TRBV7-2	NA	TRBJ1-2	NA	CASSPSDSQGYGYTF	TGTGCCAGCAGTCCCTCCGACTCTCAGGGCTATGGCTACACCTTC
TRBV11-2	NA	TRBJ1-5	NA	CASSLDLGVQPQHF	TGTGCCAGCAGCTTAGATCTGGGGGTACAGCCCCAGCATTTT
TRBV18	NA	TRBJ2-7	once	CASSPGTATYEQYF	TGTGCCAGCTCTCCGGGGACGGCAACCTACGAGCAGTACTTC
TRBV6-5	TRBD1	TRBJ1-2	NA	CASSSTGGNRYGYTF	TGTGCCAGCAGTTCCACAGGGGGTAATCGCTATGGCTACACCTTC
TRBV6-5	NA	TRBJ1-1	NA	CASSYDSGAGAEAFF	TGTGCCAGCAGTTACGATTCGGGGGCCGGGGCTGAAGCTTTCTTT
TRBV7-8	NA	TRBJ2-1	NA	CASSFSSYSYNEQFF	TGTGCCAGCAGCTTTTCTAGCTACTCCTACAATGAGCAGTTCTTC
TRBV10-1	TRBD1	TRBJ1-1	NA	CASSEGPGGITEAFF	TGCGCCAGCAGTGAAGGGCCAGGGGGAATCACTGAAGCTTTCTTT